These T cell receptor beta chains were read from a single sample in a study of identical twins. Each CDR3 protein gets one entry after TCRdb re-called the 5' RACE reads with MiXCR. The sample records 310,000 or so distinct CDR3 sequences, 9.5% being singletons. This sample also belongs to another study, concerning yellow fever vaccine responses in identical twins.

What was sequenced was CD8+ T cells sorted from blood. The receptor set was obtained from a woman in her late teens or twenties in good health. CDR3s include the opening cysteine and the closing phenylalanine or tryptophan. A D gene is named only where the DNA matches it firmly. Clone size, where shown, is once, few, many, or a class for clones that have expanded.

d_gene: -; abundance: many; v_gene: TRBV5-1; j_gene: TRBJ2-1; len: 17; CDR3aa: CASSLGQEPPFYNEQFF; CDR3nt: TGCGCCAGCAGCTTGGGACAGGAGCCCCCCTTTTACAATGAGCAGTTCTTC
d_gene: -; abundance: few; v_gene: TRBV4-3; j_gene: TRBJ2-7; len: 15; CDR3aa: CASSQRWTGSYEQYF; CDR3nt: TGCGCCAGCAGCCAACGGTGGACCGGCTCCTACGAGCAGTACTTC
d_gene: -; abundance: many; v_gene: TRBV5-1; j_gene: TRBJ2-5; len: 14; CDR3aa: CASSARRVGETQYF; CDR3nt: TGCGCCAGCAGCGCCCGACGGGTGGGAGAGACCCAGTACTTC
d_gene: -; abundance: many; v_gene: TRBV10-3; j_gene: TRBJ2-1; len: 14; CDR3aa: CAISESGAGDEQFF; CDR3nt: TGTGCCATCAGTGAGTCCGGGGCCGGGGATGAGCAGTTCTTC
d_gene: -; abundance: -; v_gene: TRBV7-8; j_gene: TRBJ2-1; len: 16; CDR3aa: CASSLENRVVGNEQFF; CDR3nt: TGTGCCAGCAGCTTAGAGAACAGGGTAGTTGGCAATGAGCAGTTCTTC
d_gene: -; abundance: many; v_gene: TRBV12-3/TRBV12-4; j_gene: TRBJ2-7; len: 14; CDR3aa: CASSGMSDSYEQYF; CDR3nt: TGTGCCAGCAGTGGAATGTCGGACTCCTACGAGCAGTACTTC
d_gene: -; abundance: many; v_gene: TRBV11-2; j_gene: TRBJ2-1; len: 16; CDR3aa: CASSRNPGTENNEQFF; CDR3nt: TGTGCCAGCAGCCGAAACCCCGGGACGGAGAACAATGAGCAGTTCTTC
d_gene: -; abundance: -; v_gene: TRBV12-5; j_gene: TRBJ2-7; len: 13; CDR3aa: CASGLENSYEQYF; CDR3nt: TGTGCTAGTGGCCTAGAAAACTCCTACGAGCAGTACTTC
d_gene: TRBD2; abundance: -; v_gene: TRBV11-1; j_gene: TRBJ2-1; len: 19; CDR3aa: CASSATLAGGVNRYNEQFF; CDR3nt: TGTGCCAGCAGCGCTACCCTAGCGGGGGGGGTAAATCGGTACAATGAGCAGTTCTTC
d_gene: TRBD2; abundance: many; v_gene: TRBV4-1; j_gene: TRBJ2-7; len: 15; CDR3aa: CASSQDTGRLGEQYF; CDR3nt: TGCGCCAGCAGCCAAGATACCGGGAGGCTCGGCGAGCAGTACTTC
d_gene: -; abundance: -; v_gene: TRBV28; j_gene: TRBJ2-2; len: 14; CDR3aa: CASSRDFLGGELFF; CDR3nt: TGTGCCAGCAGTCGCGACTTCTTAGGAGGGGAGCTGTTTTTT
d_gene: -; abundance: many; v_gene: TRBV28; j_gene: TRBJ2-2; len: 15; CDR3aa: CASSLWGLYTGELFF; CDR3nt: TGTGCCAGCAGTTTGTGGGGGCTTTACACCGGGGAGCTGTTTTTT
d_gene: -; abundance: many; v_gene: TRBV7-9; j_gene: TRBJ1-2; len: 13; CDR3aa: CASSSDSLYGYTF; CDR3nt: TGTGCCAGCAGCTCCGACAGTCTCTATGGCTACACCTTC
d_gene: TRBD2; abundance: -; v_gene: TRBV30; j_gene: TRBJ2-7; len: 16; CDR3aa: CAWSVHGLAVSYEQYF; CDR3nt: TGTGCCTGGAGTGTACATGGACTAGCGGTCTCCTACGAGCAGTACTTC
d_gene: -; abundance: many; v_gene: TRBV5-1; j_gene: TRBJ2-3; len: 15; CDR3aa: CASSLALMGTDTQYF; CDR3nt: TGCGCCAGCAGCTTGGCACTGATGGGCACAGATACGCAGTATTTT
d_gene: -; abundance: -; v_gene: TRBV20-1; j_gene: TRBJ2-1; len: 10; CDR3aa: CSAIAGEQFF; CDR3nt: TGCAGTGCTATTGCAGGGGAGCAGTTCTTC
d_gene: -; abundance: few; v_gene: TRBV20-1; j_gene: TRBJ1-1; len: 14; CDR3aa: CSARVQGIVTEAFF; CDR3nt: TGCAGTGCTAGAGTGCAGGGTATCGTCACTGAAGCTTTCTTT
d_gene: TRBD2; abundance: few; v_gene: TRBV28; j_gene: TRBJ2-1; len: 17; CDR3aa: CASSFRLWTSGGDEQFF; CDR3nt: TGTGCCAGCAGTTTCCGACTTTGGACTAGCGGGGGGGATGAGCAGTTCTTC
d_gene: TRBD1; abundance: -; v_gene: TRBV12-3/TRBV12-4; j_gene: TRBJ2-5; len: 14; CDR3aa: CASTPTGGEETQYF; CDR3nt: TGTGCCAGCACCCCGACAGGGGGCGAAGAGACCCAGTACTTC
d_gene: -; abundance: many; v_gene: TRBV21-1; j_gene: TRBJ1-5; len: 15; CDR3aa: CASSKVDPRGQPQHF; CDR3nt: TGTGCCAGCAGCAAAGTAGACCCGCGGGGGCAGCCCCAGCATTTT